This T cell receptor (beta chain) was captured in a study of shared clonotypes between healthy human individuals. The CDR3 has 15 amino acids. V shed 2 bases and J shed 1 base, with 10 bases lying between them. Germline loops: CDR1 SGDLS, CDR2 YYNGEE. Only one count was recorded for this clone. Replicate PCRs for sorted subsets used approximately 190 ng DNA; this equaled some 30,000 T cell genomes. The table came from immunoSEQ multiplex PCR; TCRdb's copy has only in-frame clones and leaves some out. The table has more than 500,000 clones, roughly 95% seen once. This receptor was identified in a woman in her twenties or thirties in good health. The chain has TRBV9 and TRBJ2-1; D is unresolved. Sequenced sample: naive CD4+ T cells sorted from blood. As for subset: CD45RA+ positively selected. CDR3 bases: TGTGCCAGCAGCGTCGAGATCGCGTCCTACAATGAGCAGTTCTTC. Protein sequence: CASSVEIASYNEQFF.